What follows are 8 T cell receptor beta chains derived from one specimen sequenced in a study of blood T cell repertoires in COVID-19. Here immunoSEQ multiplex PCR was the method, and the copy in TCRdb shows in-frame clones only, minus some. The profile shows around 33,000 clones, about 75% of them singletons. The source material was peripheral blood. The receptors were gathered from a man older than 75 with active or convalescent COVID-19.

The CDR3 DNA sequence: TGCGCCAGCAGCTTGGTTTCTAGCGGGACCAACTACAATGAGCAGTTCTTC. Translation gives CASSLVSSGTNYNEQFF. The chain recombines TRBV5-1 with TRBJ2-1; 9 bases align to TRBD2. This CDR3 spans 17 amino acids. CDR1 SGHRS and CDR2 YFSETQ come from the germline V gene. Losses at the gene ends were 0 bases for V and 3 bases for J; bases not matched to a gene: 7.

The chain combines TRBV20-1 with TRBJ1-1; D remains unclear. Germline CDR1 reads DFQATT; CDR2 reads SNEGSKA (reference sequence). Between the trimmed V and J ends, which lost 6 bases and 11 bases, there was a span of 16 bases. CDR3 size: 11 residues. CDR3 coding DNA: TGCAGTGCCTCAGCATCTCTCGGGGCTTTCTTT. This sequence encodes CSASASLGAFF.

The chain uses TRBV28 and TRBJ1-1, with D possibly matching TRBD1 (5 bases). The germline gives CDR1 MDHEN, CDR2 SYDVKM. This CDR3 spans 15 amino acids. V was cut by 2 bases and J by 4 bases, with 14 bases left in between. The chain's CDR3 is CASSLGRGGITEAFF. DNA for the CDR3: TGTGCCAGCAGTTTAGGGCGGGGGGGGATCACTGAAGCTTTCTTT.

V gene TRBV7-9 combines with J gene TRBJ2-5; 7 positions agree with TRBD2. V lost 5 bases to trimming and J lost 5 bases; unmatched junction nucleotides: 8. Germline CDR1 SEHNR, CDR2 FQNEAQ (reference sequence). The length of the CDR3 is 14 residues. CDR3 sequence reads: CASSGGSLKETQYF. The CDR3 DNA reads as TGTGCCAGCAGCGGCGGGAGTTTGAAGGAGACCCAGTACTTC. Filled out from reference TRBV7-9 and TRBJ2-5, the complete variable domain reads DTGVSQNPRHKITKRGQNVTFRCDPISEHNRLYWYRQTLGQGPEFLTYFQNEAQLEKSRLLSDRFSAERPKGSFSTLEIQRTEQGDSAMYLCASSGGSLKETQYFGPGTRLLVL.

V is TRBV6-6 and J is TRBJ2-1; D remains unclear. Trimming stripped 0 bases from V and 6 bases from J, with 6 bases between. The CDR3 runs to 13 residues. Per germline, CDR1 MNHNY and CDR2 SVGAGI (reference sequence). The CDR3 sequence: CASSYSTPNEQFF. CDR3 nucleotides: TGTGCCAGCAGTTACTCGACTCCCAATGAGCAGTTCTTC.

This rearrangement joins TRBV7-9 to TRBJ2-3, with 13 bases that match TRBD2. Germline-derived CDR1 and CDR2 are SEHNR and FQNEAQ (reference sequence). This CDR3 spans 16 amino acids. V gave up 3 bases and J gave up 4 bases; unmatched junction bases: 4. The CDR3 reads CASSFLTSGRADTQYF. CDR3 bases: TGTGCCAGCAGCTTCCTTACTAGCGGGAGGGCAGATACGCAGTATTTT.

The chain has TRBV2 and TRBJ1-6; no clear D. CDR3 length: 13 amino acids. Trimming took off 7 bases at V and 10 bases at J, with 14 bases between the two ends. Germline V gene sequence: CDR1 SNHLY, CDR2 FYNNEI. CDR3 nucleotides: TGTGCCAGCACCCCTAAGTCCGGGTCACCCCTCCACTTT. Translating gives CASTPKSGSPLHF.

The chain is built from TRBV5-1 and TRBJ1-6; tentative D call: TRBD1 (6 bases). V was shortened by 0 bases and J by 7 bases, with 11 bases between the two germline ends. The germline CDR1 and CDR2 sequences are SGHRS and YFSETQ. CDR3 size: 15 residues. This CDR3 is CASSLGQVGNSPLHF. For the CDR3, the DNA is TGCGCCAGCAGCTTGGGACAGGTCGGCAATTCACCCCTCCACTTT.